This TCR beta chain was recorded in a study of CD8+ T cells in alopecia areata. Looked up from germline, CDR1 is GTSNPN and CDR2 is SVGIG (reference sequence). The CDR3 spans 13 residues. With 1 base clipped from V and 5 bases from J, the junction kept 5 bases outside the gene matches. Comment on this clone: Its antigen is unknown.

The treatment was: oral pan-JAK inhibitor, 5-10 mg twice daily. Study observations and caveats: A great number of expanded lesional clones endured in scalp and blood during tofacitinib.

RNA, once extracted, was reverse transcribed into cDNA for use as the sequencing template. TCRdb keeps only in-frame clones here, not all; method: immunoSEQ multiplex PCR. The repertoire includes 200,000 to 250,000 clones, around 65% of them detected once, and 4% to 5% sits in the top ten. The chain has TRBV30 and TRBJ2-7; 7 bases match TRBD2. The TCR comes from a human donor with alopecia areata. The source material was CD4+ T cells sorted from blood, sampled at week 4, from a patient treated with tofacitinib. CDR3: CAWSGGGTNEQYF. The DNA of the CDR3 is TGTGCCTGGAGTGGGGGAGGGACCAACGAGCAGTACTTC. Together with reference TRBV30 and TRBJ2-7, the CDR3 gives the full variable domain: SQTIHQWPATLVQPVGSPLSLECTVEGTSNPNLYWYRQAAGRGLQLLFYSVGIGQISSEVPQNLSASRPQDRQFILSSKKLLLSDSGFYLCAWSGGGTNEQYFGPGTRLTVT.